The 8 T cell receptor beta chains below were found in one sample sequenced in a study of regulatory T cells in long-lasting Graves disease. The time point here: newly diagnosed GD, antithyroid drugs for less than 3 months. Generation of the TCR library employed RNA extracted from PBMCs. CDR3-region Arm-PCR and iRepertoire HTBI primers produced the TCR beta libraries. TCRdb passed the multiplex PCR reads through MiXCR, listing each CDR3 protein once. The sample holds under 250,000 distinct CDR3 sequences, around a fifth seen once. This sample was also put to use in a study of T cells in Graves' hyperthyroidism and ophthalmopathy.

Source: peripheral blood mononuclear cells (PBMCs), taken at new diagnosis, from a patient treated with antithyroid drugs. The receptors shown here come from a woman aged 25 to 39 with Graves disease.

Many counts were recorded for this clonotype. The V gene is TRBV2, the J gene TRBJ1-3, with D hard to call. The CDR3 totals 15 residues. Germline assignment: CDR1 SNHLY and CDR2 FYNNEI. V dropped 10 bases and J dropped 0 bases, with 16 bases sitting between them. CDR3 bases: TGTGCCAAAGAGAGTTCTGGACTCTCTGGAAACACCATATATTTT. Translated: CAKESSGLSGNTIYF.

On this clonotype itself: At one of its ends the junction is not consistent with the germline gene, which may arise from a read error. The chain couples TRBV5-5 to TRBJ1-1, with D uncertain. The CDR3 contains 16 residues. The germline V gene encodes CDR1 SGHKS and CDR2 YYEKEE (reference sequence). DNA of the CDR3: TGTGCCTGCAGCTTGGCCGGTTTAGGGATGAACACTGAAGCTTTCTTT. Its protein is CACSLAGLGMNTEAFF.

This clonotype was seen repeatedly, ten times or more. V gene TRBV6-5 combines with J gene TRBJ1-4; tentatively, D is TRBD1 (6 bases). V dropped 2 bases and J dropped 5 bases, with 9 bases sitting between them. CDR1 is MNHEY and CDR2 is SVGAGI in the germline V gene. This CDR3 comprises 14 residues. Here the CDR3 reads CASSYIGTNEKLFF. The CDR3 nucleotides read TGTGCCAGCAGTTACATAGGGACAAATGAAAAACTGTTTTTT.

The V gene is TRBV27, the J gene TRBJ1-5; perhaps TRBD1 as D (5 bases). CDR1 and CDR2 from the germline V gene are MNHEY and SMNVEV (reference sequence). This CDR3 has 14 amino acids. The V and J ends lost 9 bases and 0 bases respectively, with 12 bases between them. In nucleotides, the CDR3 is TGTGCCAGTAAGCCAGGGACTAGCAATCAGCCCCAGCATTTT. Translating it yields CASKPGTSNQPQHF.

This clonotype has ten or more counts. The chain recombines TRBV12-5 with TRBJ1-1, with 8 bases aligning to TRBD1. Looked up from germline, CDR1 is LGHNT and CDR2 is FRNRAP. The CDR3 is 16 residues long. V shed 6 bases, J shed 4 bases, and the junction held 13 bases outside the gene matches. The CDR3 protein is CASGPGQGAVGTEAFF. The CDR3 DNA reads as TGTGCTAGTGGGCCCGGTCAGGGGGCTGTGGGCACTGAAGCTTTCTTT.

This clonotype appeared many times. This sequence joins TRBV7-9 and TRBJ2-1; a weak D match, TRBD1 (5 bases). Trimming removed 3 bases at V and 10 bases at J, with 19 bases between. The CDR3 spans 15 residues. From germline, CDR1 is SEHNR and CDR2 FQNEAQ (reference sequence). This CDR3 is CASSLAGPLAGEQFF. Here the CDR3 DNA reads TGTGCCAGCAGCTTGGCCGGCCCGCTGGCAGGGGAGCAGTTCTTC.

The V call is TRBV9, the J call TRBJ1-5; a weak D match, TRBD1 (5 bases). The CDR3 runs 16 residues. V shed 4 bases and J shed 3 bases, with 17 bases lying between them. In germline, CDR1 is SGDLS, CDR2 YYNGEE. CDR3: CASSPSGGNVNQPQHF. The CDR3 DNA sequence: TGTGCCAGCAGCCCGAGTGGGGGTAACGTCAATCAGCCCCAGCATTTT. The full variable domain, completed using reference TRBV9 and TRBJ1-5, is DSGVTQTPKHLITATGQRVTLRCSPRSGDLSVYWYQQSLDQGLQFLIQYYNGEERAKGNILERFSAQQFPDLHSELNLSSLELGDSALYFCASSPSGGNVNQPQHFGDGTRLSIL.

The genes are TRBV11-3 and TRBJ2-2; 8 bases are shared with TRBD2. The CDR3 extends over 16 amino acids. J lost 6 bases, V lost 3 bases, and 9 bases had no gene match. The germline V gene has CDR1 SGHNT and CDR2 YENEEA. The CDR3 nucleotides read TGTGCCAGCAGCTTTGAACGGGAGGGCCCTCCCGGGGAGCTGTTTTTT. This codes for CASSFEREGPPGELFF.